This TCR beta chain derives from a study of PD-1 blockade in classical Hodgkin lymphoma. The study's findings and limits: The baseline diversity of complete responders showed similarity to that of newly diagnosed patients. Why the repertoires differ is still unclear, perhaps disease activity or prior therapy. Compared with healthy donors, newly diagnosed patients reportedly showed lower baseline TCR diversity.

The CDR3 covers 12 residues. Trimming took off 7 bases at V and 2 bases at J, with 11 bases between the two ends. Germline V gives CDR1 SQVTM, CDR2 ANQGSEA. The table came from immunoSEQ multiplex PCR; TCRdb's copy has only in-frame clones and leaves some out. In the table there are 90,000 to 95,000 clones, roughly 89% of which are singletons. In this sample, this clone turned up a few times. Its antigen is undetermined. All patients relapsed after autologous stem cell transplantation, and brentuximab vedotin exposure varied. Classifying best responses yielded complete response, partial response or progressive disease.

This TCR derives from a human donor with classical Hodgkin lymphoma. The J gene is TRBJ2-5, the V gene TRBV29-1; D assignment may be TRBD1 or TRBD2 (5 bases each). Sequencing used peripheral blood mononuclear cells (PBMCs), obtained before the second cycle of nivolumab. The CDR3 DNA reads as TGCAGCGCCGCTTGGGGGCAAGAGACCCAGTACTTC. It encodes CSAAWGQETQYF.